Reported below is one T cell receptor (beta chain). Its antigen is unidentified. The data were obtained in a study of T cell clones after liver transplantation. For the study at large: Apart from three HCV-positive recipients, transplants were for non-autoimmune, non-viral reasons. At least one year of complete immunosuppression withdrawal without enzymes over twice normal defined tolerance. General study points: Rather than being deleted, graft donor-reactive T cells may have moved into the graft.

The method was immunoSEQ multiplex PCR; TCRdb's version includes in-frame clones alone and lacks a portion of them. Of around 71,000 clones listed, about four fifths are singletons. The V and J ends lost 5 bases and 7 bases, in that order; junction bases with no gene match: 10. Germline V gene data show CDR1 as SEHNR and CDR2 as FQNEAQ (reference sequence). The CDR3 is 15 amino acids. This clonotype originated in a human patient who received a liver transplant. Some T cells may have come from the graft donor. The V gene is TRBV7-9, the J gene TRBJ2-1; 8 positions agree with TRBD2. Sequencing used CD4+ T cells from blood, obtained 12 months after liver transplant. In DNA, the CDR3 is TGTGCCAGCAGCCGGACTAGCCGACCCGGAAATGAGCAGTTCTTC. It is translated as CASSRTSRPGNEQFF.